Listed below are T cell receptor beta chains from one sample, sequenced in a study of blood T cells in healthy people across ages. TCRdb independently ran MiXCR on the 5' RACE reads; one entry per CDR3 protein. The data show about 650,000 distinct CDR3 sequences, about 30% seen once. Sequencing was done on a sample of blood. The receptors were sampled from a woman older than 75 in good health. CDR3s include the opening cysteine and the closing phenylalanine or tryptophan. A D gene is named only where the DNA matches it firmly. Clone size is stated in some rows and not others, as once, few, many or a class when expanded.

v_call	d_call	clone_size	j_call	cdr3_aa	cdr3_nt
TRBV6-5	-	-	TRBJ2-5	CASKIAGGRGGTQYF	TGTGCCAGCAAGATCGCAGGGGGTCGGGGAGGGACCCAGTACTTC
TRBV6-1	-	many	TRBJ2-5	CAISEQGTGPNQETQYF	TGTGCCATCAGTGAACAGGGAACAGGGCCGAACCAAGAGACCCAGTACTTC
TRBV6-1	-	many	TRBJ1-2	CASSDLGRDLSGYTF	TGTGCCAGCAGTGACCTCGGCAGGGATCTTTCTGGCTACACCTTC
TRBV7-9	TRBD1	-	TRBJ2-7	CASNKQGVNYEQYF	TGTGCCAGCAATAAACAGGGGGTGAACTACGAGCAGTACTTC
TRBV7-2	-	many	TRBJ2-3	CASGAASDTQYF	TGTGCCAGCGGGGCAGCTTCCGATACGCAGTATTTT
TRBV2	TRBD1	-	TRBJ1-5	CASTGQAWGNQPQHF	TGTGCCAGCACCGGACAGGCCTGGGGAAATCAGCCCCAGCATTTT
TRBV4-2	-	many	TRBJ1-1	CASSPQDDTEAFF	TGTGCCAGCAGCCCCCAGGATGACACTGAAGCTTTCTTT
TRBV28	-	-	TRBJ1-1	CASSLIGAGAMNTEAFF	TGTGCCAGCAGTTTAATAGGGGCCGGGGCCATGAACACTGAAGCTTTCTTT
TRBV7-2	-	many	TRBJ2-7	CASSLDRDRHEQYF	TGTGCCAGCAGCTTAGACAGGGACCGCCACGAGCAGTACTTC
TRBV6-6	-	many	TRBJ2-7	CASSYDVYEQYF	TGTGCCAGCAGTTACGACGTCTACGAGCAGTACTTC
TRBV20-1	-	-	TRBJ2-6	CGARGWESGANVLTF	TGCGGTGCTAGGGGGTGGGAGTCTGGGGCCAACGTCCTGACTTTC
TRBV21-1	-	many	TRBJ2-7	CASSCEARGGNEQYF	TGTGCCAGCAGCTGTGAGGCCAGGGGCGGAAACGAGCAGTACTTC
TRBV7-2	-	many	TRBJ2-4	CASSTPGQLNIQYF	TGTGCCAGCAGCACACCGGGACAATTAAACATTCAGTACTTC
TRBV3-1	TRBD2	few	TRBJ2-1	CASSQGDAGGLVDNEQFF	TGTGCCAGCAGCCAAGGGGACGCGGGGGGCCTAGTAGACAATGAGCAGTTCTTC